Sequencing of this T cell receptor beta chain was carried out in a study of Ad26.COV2.S vaccination and SARS-CoV-2 variants. In the study overall: Administration of Ad26.COV2.S was intramuscular, either once or twice 56 days apart.

A few counts support this clone. What it binds is not known. The study, taken as a whole, reports: Breadth, reportedly substantial, characterized the spike-specific CD8+ and CD4+ T cell responses after vaccination. Vaccine recipients posted higher spike-specific TCR breadth than their placebo counterparts.

Treatment reported: over 15 received Ad26.COV2.S at low or high dose, single or two shots; roughly five received placebo; per-sample allocation not given. It was on day 63 after the first vaccine or placebo injection that samples were taken. Participants' vaccine, an Ad26 vector, delivered Wuhan-strain SARS-CoV-2 spike. Germline values: CDR1 SNHLY, CDR2 FYNNEI. The germline V and J ends were trimmed by 4 bases and 0 bases, with 7 bases remaining between them. The CDR3 runs 14 residues. Some clones are missing from TCRdb's copy, which holds only in-frame ones; the method was immunoSEQ multiplex PCR. The sample carries roughly 320,000 clones, around 84% recorded once.

The chain has TRBV2 and TRBJ1-3; D gene unclear. Sequencing used peripheral blood, obtained in a trial of Ad26.COV2.S vaccine versus placebo. The receptor comes from a person between 18 and 65 years old who received the Ad26.COV2.S COVID-19 vaccine or a placebo. CDR3 sequence (DNA): TGTGCCAGCAGTGGGAGGCTCTCTGGAAACACCATATATTTT. It specifies CASSGRLSGNTIYF.